This entry features one TCR beta chain sequence. The RNA input was about 0.5 to 1 ug, and it was reverse transcribed with random hexamers. TCRdb re-derived calls from the immunoSEQ multiplex PCR reads in MiXCR, one entry per CDR3 protein. The table records roughly 180,000 distinct CDR3 sequences, around 93% of them present only once. These data come from a study of CD8 T cells in Susac syndrome. Sequencing of TCR beta, carried out with a high-throughput approach, was applied to CD8+ and CD4+ T cells from the blood. V lost 3 bases and J 6 bases, leaving 15 bases between the germline ends. Germline V gene data show CDR1 as SQVTM and CDR2 as ANQGSEA. The CDR3 has 14 residues.

This rearrangement joins TRBV29-1 to TRBJ2-1, with D perhaps matching TRBD1 or TRBD2 (5 bases each). The sequence was collected from a human donor with multiple sclerosis. The sample taken for sequencing was CD4+ T cells from PBMCs. The CDR3 nucleotides read TGCAGCGTTGATTCCGGGGCCCCAAGCAATGAGCAGTTCTTC. Translating it yields CSVDSGAPSNEQFF.